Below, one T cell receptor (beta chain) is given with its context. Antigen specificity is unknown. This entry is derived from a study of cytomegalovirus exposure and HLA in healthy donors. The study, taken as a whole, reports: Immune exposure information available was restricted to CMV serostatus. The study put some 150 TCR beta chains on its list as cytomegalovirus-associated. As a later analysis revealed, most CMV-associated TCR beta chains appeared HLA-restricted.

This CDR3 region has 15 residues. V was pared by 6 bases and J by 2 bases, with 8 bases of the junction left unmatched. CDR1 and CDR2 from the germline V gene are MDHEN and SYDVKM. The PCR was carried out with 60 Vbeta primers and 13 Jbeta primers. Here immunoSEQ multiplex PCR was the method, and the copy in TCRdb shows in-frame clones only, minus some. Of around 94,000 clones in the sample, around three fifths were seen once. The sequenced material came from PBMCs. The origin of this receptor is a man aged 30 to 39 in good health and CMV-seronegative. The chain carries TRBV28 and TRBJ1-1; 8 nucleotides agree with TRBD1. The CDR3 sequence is CASRANRGKNTEAFF. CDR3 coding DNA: TGTGCCAGCAGAGCTAACAGGGGGAAAAACACTGAAGCTTTCTTT.